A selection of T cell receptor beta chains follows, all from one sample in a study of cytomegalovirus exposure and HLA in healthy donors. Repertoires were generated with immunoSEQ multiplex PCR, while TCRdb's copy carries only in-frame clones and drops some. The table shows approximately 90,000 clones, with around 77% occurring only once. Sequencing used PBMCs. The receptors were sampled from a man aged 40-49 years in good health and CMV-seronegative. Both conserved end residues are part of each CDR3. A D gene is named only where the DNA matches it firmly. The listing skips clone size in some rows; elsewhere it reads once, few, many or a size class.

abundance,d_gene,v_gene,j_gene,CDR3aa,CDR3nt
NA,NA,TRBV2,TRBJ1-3,CASRLTGNTIYF,TGTGCCAGCAGGTTGACAGGAAACACCATATATTTT
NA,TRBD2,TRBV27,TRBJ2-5,CASSLFFSGGRKETQYF,TGTGCCAGCAGTTTATTTTTTAGCGGGGGGCGTAAAGAGACCCAGTACTTC
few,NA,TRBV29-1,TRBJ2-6,CSVSDGANVLTF,TGCAGCGTCAGTGATGGGGCCAACGTCCTGACTTTC
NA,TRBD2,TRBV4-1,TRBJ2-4,CASSRSGEGVDIQYF,TGCGCCAGCAGTCGGTCTGGGGAGGGTGTAGACATTCAGTACTTC
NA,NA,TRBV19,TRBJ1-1,CASLFEVPVMNTGVFF,TGTGCCAGTCTATTCGAGGTGCCGGTGATGAACACTGGAGTTTTCTTT
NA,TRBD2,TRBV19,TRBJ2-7,CASSIRLTSGGAREQYF,TGTGCCAGTAGTATAAGGCTGACTAGCGGGGGGGCCCGGGAGCAGTACTTC
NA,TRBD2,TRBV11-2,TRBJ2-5,CASGRARQETQYF,TGTGCCAGCGGGAGGGCCCGGCAAGAGACCCAGTACTTC
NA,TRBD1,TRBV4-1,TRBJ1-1,CASSQDRTGRREMNTEAFF,TGCGCCAGCAGCCAAGACAGGACAGGGCGCAGAGAGATGAACACTGAAGCTTTCTTT
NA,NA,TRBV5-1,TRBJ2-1,CASSLGASPYNEQFF,TGCGCCAGCAGCTTGGGGGCTAGCCCCTACAATGAGCAGTTCTTC
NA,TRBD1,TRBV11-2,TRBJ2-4,CASSLGGDRVKYF,TGTGCCAGCAGCTTAGGAGGGGACAGGGTGAAGTACTTC
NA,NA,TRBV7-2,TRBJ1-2,CASTHPDGGLSSYGYTF,TGTGCCAGCACCCACCCGGACGGGGGTCTATCTTCTTATGGCTACACCTTC
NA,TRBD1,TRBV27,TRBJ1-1,CASSYGGTGGEEEAFF,TGTGCCAGCAGTTATGGGGGGACAGGGGGCGAGGAGGAAGCTTTCTTT
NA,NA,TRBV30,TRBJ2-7,CAWSLSGQLDEQYF,TGTGCCTGGAGTCTCTCCGGACAGCTGGACGAGCAGTACTTC
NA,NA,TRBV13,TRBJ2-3,CASSRRGTDTQYF,TGTGCCAGCAGCCGTCGGGGCACAGATACGCAGTATTTT
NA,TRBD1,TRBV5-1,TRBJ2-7,CASSLTGGYEQYF,TGCGCCAGCAGCCTGACAGGGGGCTACGAGCAGTACTTC
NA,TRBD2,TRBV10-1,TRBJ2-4,CASTLLASGIAKNIQYF,TGCGCCAGCACTCTCCTGGCTAGCGGGATAGCCAAAAACATTCAGTACTTC
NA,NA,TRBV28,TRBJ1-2,CASSFTPQGYGYTF,TGTGCCAGCAGCTTTACTCCACAGGGCTATGGCTACACCTTC
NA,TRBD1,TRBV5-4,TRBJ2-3,CASSRRTGTDTQYF,TGTGCCAGCAGCAGACGGACAGGAACAGATACGCAGTATTTT
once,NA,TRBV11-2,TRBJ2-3,CASSLLLPPDTQYF,TGTGCCAGCAGCTTACTACTGCCCCCAGATACGCAGTATTTT
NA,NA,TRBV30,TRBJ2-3,CAWRGRLSTDTQYF,TGTGCCTGGAGGGGGAGACTGTCGACAGATACGCAGTATTTT
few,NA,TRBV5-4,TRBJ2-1,CASSMRLGEQFF,TGTGCCAGCAGCATGCGACTCGGGGAGCAGTTCTTC
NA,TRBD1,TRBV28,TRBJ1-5,CASSPLDRVDQPQHF,TGTGCCAGCAGTCCGTTGGACAGGGTCGATCAGCCCCAGCATTTT
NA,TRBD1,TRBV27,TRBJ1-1,CASSSGGTEAFF,TGTGCCAGCAGTTCAGGGGGCACTGAAGCTTTCTTT
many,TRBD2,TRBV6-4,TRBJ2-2,CASSDSGGGNTGELFF,TGTGCCAGCAGTGACTCTGGCGGGGGGAACACCGGGGAGCTGTTTTTT
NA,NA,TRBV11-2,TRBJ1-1,CASSPGTTPGTEAFF,TGTGCCAGCAGCCCCGGGACAACCCCCGGCACTGAAGCTTTCTTT
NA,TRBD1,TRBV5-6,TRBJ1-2,CASTLWAGGEVGYTF,TGTGCCAGCACCCTGTGGGCAGGGGGCGAAGTGGGCTACACCTTC
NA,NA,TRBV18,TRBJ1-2,CASSPGAYGYTF,TGTGCCAGCTCACCGGGAGCATATGGCTACACCTTC
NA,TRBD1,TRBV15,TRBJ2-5,CATSRGGQGGQETQYF,TGTGCCACCAGCAGAGGGGGACAGGGCGGTCAAGAGACCCAGTACTTC
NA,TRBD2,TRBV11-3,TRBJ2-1,CASSEGTRFDGEQFF,TGTGCCAGCAGCGAAGGGACTAGATTTGATGGTGAGCAGTTCTTC